This TCR beta chain came from a study of response to subunit inactivated influenza vaccine. One entry per CDR3 protein, called by TCRdb with MiXCR from the RT-PCR reads. Counted here are over 400,000 distinct CDR3 sequences, approximately 9.9% occurring once; the ten biggest clones make up roughly 12%. Germline CDR1 and CDR2: SQVTM and ANQGSEA. This CDR3 region has 16 residues. The trim removed 1 base at V and 1 base at J, leaving 3 bases unmatched. This clonotype was picked up a small number of times. The target antigen is unknown. Study conclusions and caveats: There was a suggestion from the authors that each seasonal influenza vaccination recruits few new T cells.

The J gene is TRBJ2-2, the V gene TRBV29-1; TRBD1 matches 10 bases. The sequenced sample was PBMCs from blood, obtained 40 to 50 days after vaccination. The TCR sequence derives from a man between 45 and 60 years old who received an inactivated influenza vaccine. In DNA, the CDR3 is TGCAGCGTTGAAGTGAGGGACAGGGGGAACACCGGGGAGCTGTTTTTT. Protein: CSVEVRDRGNTGELFF.